What follows is one TCR beta chain and its context. Its binding antigen is unknown. The record originates from a study of cytomegalovirus exposure and HLA in healthy donors (dated by TCRdb to about 2017). Study-level background: An earlier analysis of some 620 of the donors reported approximately 260 Gb of sequence data and 117 million unique TCR beta sequences obtained from some 200 million T cells. Roughly 300 gigabases of sequencing data and approximately 92 million unique TCR sequences made up an early release that covered approximately 620 HLA-typed donors. The genetic ancestry cluster associated with self-reported Caucasian donors included about four fifths of the 300 to 400 genotyped donors. The study aimed to test whether cataloging public T cell receptors could reveal signatures of past pathogen exposure. The study used immunosequencing to profile the T cell repertoires of 666 subjects and linked those repertoires to cytomegalovirus serostatus. In addition to the first cohort of 650 to 750 subjects, a separate validation cohort of 100 to 150 different subjects was used. To predict cytomegalovirus infection status, the study combined high-throughput TCR immunosequencing, statistical association of individual TCRs with disease status, and machine learning. In a later analysis, previously published TCR beta repertoires from 666 donors were re-analyzed and high-resolution HLA genotyping was added so that TCR occurrence patterns could be studied. Rather than using new phenotypic data, the later analysis identified candidate immune exposures from TCR beta sequences and from how often those sequences occurred across donors. An earlier analysis of about 620 of the donors applied high-throughput TCR beta sequencing to assess whether each TCR beta V gene segment acted as functional or pseudogenic. Donor age, sex, ethnicity and CMV serostatus were compiled alongside the repertoire data. Genome-wide SNP genotypes for about 55% of the 666 donors were used in a later genetic analysis, which treated that subset as a discovery cohort. All discovery cohort repertoires had been generated on a single sequencing platform. Class I and class II HLA loci were covered by the typing at four-digit resolution. Typing coverage differed by locus: A, B, C, DRB1 and DQB1 were typed in about 620-640 donors, DQA1 in about 500, DPA1 in approximately 600, and DPB1 in approximately 450. A handful of DR-DQ haplotypes were treated as single units for association and clustering because of strong linkage in the cohort. Among some 400 genotyped donors of the cohort, an average of around 220,000 unique TCR beta nucleotide sequences was sequenced per donor, of which 15% to 20% were non-productive. General study outcomes and caveats: The 87-base-pair reads could not distinguish some IMGT-functional V segments, including TRBV6-2 and TRBV6-3, so those segments were excluded. A later analysis found that TCR association rates varied across HLA loci, with DRB1 alleles showing the most associated TCRs and HLA-C alleles the fewest. The study listed 150 to 200 TCR beta chains as associated with cytomegalovirus. The only immune exposure information available for the cohort was CMV serostatus. Across donors, most TCR sequences were observed very rarely, whereas some public TCRs were present in many individuals. A cluster of highly shared sequence variants was judged likely to be a technical artifact of the sequencing pipeline. Specific HLA alleles were associated with around 18,000 TCR beta sequences at a false discovery rate of 0.05 in a later analysis. Because counts were too low, some 17 rarely observed V segments, including chromosome 9 orphons, were excluded from the earlier analysis of roughly 580 of the donors. Strong co-occurrence of HLA alleles, especially DR and DQ, made assigning TCR associations to individual alleles difficult. This cohort had only TCR beta chains sequenced, and the lack of alpha or paired-chain data limited which features could be detected. The classifier was reported to diagnose cytomegalovirus status with high specificity and sensitivity in both the original cohort and the validation cohort. A further reported finding was that TCR beta sequences accurately predicted the HLA-A and HLA-B alleles for most subjects in the first cohort. Correlated functional status among segregating V segments might reflect linkage disequilibrium, but an unknown experimental factor could not be ruled out. Several of the top co-occurrence clusters appeared to be linked to parvovirus B19, influenza, CMV and Epstein-Barr virus, according to a later analysis. HLA typing was unavailable for some donors at each locus, so association tests used only the typed subset. A later genetic analysis associated a missense DCLRE1C variant with V-gene and J-gene trimming of TCR beta chains, and an independent cohort replicated the association. In an earlier analysis of roughly 500 of the donors, most TCR beta V segments appeared in productive rearrangements about 87% or about 30% of the time, broadly matching IMGT annotations. A few of the identified cytomegalovirus-associated TCR beta chains were confirmed in vitro to be specific for cytomegalovirus antigens. According to the authors, the approach could potentially be generalized to other disease states and immunological phenotypes. Compared with equally common non-associated chains, HLA-associated TCR beta chains in a later analysis were more clonally expanded and had lower generation probabilities. According to a later analysis, most CMV-associated TCR beta chains appeared to be HLA-restricted, and the HLA associations seemed to be driven largely by CMV exposure. In a later genetic analysis, fewer N-insertions in productive TCRs were reported among donors in an Asian-associated ancestry cluster than the 666-donor mean. Presence/absence analyses assumed roughly uniform sequencing depth across donors, an assumption that may not hold.

To prepare the library, the immunoSEQ multiplex PCR assay was applied. A mixture of 60 forward primers for TCR Vbeta segments and 13 reverse primers for TCR Jbeta segments was used in the multiplex PCR. The CDR3 region of rearranged TCR beta genes was amplified from genomic DNA by a multiplex PCR assay. Amplified TCR beta libraries were sequenced as 87-base-pair reads on the Illumina HiSeq System. Per the authors' processing: A later analysis tallied 75 million to 85 million unique TCR beta chains across the 650 to 750 repertoires, and approximately 12 million of those chains were shared by two or more donors. Raw reads were error-corrected and collapsed into unique sequences with a nearest-neighbor algorithm that merged closely related sequences to remove PCR and sequencing errors. Alignment of CDR3 sequences to IMGT reference sequences was used to assign V, D and J gene segments. For a sequence to be retained, a match of at least six nucleotides to both a V gene segment and a J gene segment was required. Rearrangements were classified as productive when the CDR3 lacked stop codons and remained in frame with V and J, and all other rearrangements were classified as non-productive. CDR3 was defined according to IMGT convention as the region running from the second conserved V-encoded cysteine to the conserved J-encoded phenylalanine. In an earlier analysis of more than 550 of the donors, sequences lacking an unambiguous match to a single V gene segment were excluded. An earlier analysis of 587 of the donors called V segments functional above 56.7% productive rearrangements and segregating when the between-donor standard deviation exceeded 5%. To diagnose cytomegalovirus status from the catalog of TCR beta chain sequences, a statistical classification framework was built. In a later analysis, TCR nucleotide sequences were compared against IMGT/GENE-DB human TR gene sequences so that V and J genes could be assigned. A later analysis assigned CDR3 sequences and most-parsimonious VDJ recombination scenarios with the TCRdist pipeline. In a later analysis, each TCR beta chain was defined by its CDR3 amino acid sequence together with its V-gene family, and reads lacking a unique V-gene family were excluded. A later analysis removed several hundred highly shared, low-generation-probability nucleotide sequences to deal with suspected cross-contamination and a sequencing artifact. A later analysis calculated a clonal expansion index for each public chain from normalized within-repertoire ranks of inferred template counts. In a later analysis, generation probabilities were computed with a VDJ recombination model fitted to out-of-frame rearrangements, and the resulting probabilities were checked against IGoR. A later analysis scored TCR-TCR, TCR-HLA and TCR-CMV co-occurrence with hypergeometric tests, applying a repertoire-size bias correction to TCR pairs. False discovery rates were estimated in a later analysis by permuting HLA or CMV assignments 20 times. In a later analysis, co-occurring TCRs were grouped with DBSCAN, and TCRdist sequence similarity was added when clustering was performed within HLA-allele-positive subsets. Repertoires with fewer than 30,000 or more than 120,000 public chains, plus five repertoires with anomalous nucleotide sharing, were excluded from co-occurrence clustering. The table comes from immuneACCESS by way of TCRdb, which keeps in-frame sequences with V and J called. Part of the clones is missing from these tables; in studies checked, under half for an unresolved V gene and the rest for unknown reasons. That table is the source of V, J and clone size, and D and trimming were worked out from the DNA. This sample's table lists 85,000 to 90,000 clones. The ten biggest clones cover approximately 15% of the sample.

The cohort consisted of fewer than 700 healthy bone marrow donors. At the time of sampling, every cohort member was nominally healthy, though immune exposures that went unrecorded were likely present. The donor tested CMV seropositive, placing the donor among the 290 or so seropositive members of the cohort. A peripheral blood sample was provided by each donor, and peripheral blood mononuclear cells were used for TCR beta sequencing. Genomic DNA extraction from the blood cell samples was performed with the Qiagen DNeasy Blood Extraction Kit. The V end loses 4 bases and the J end loses 2 bases, and a stretch of 10 bases separates them. CDR1 SGHRS and CDR2 YFSETQ were looked up in the germline V gene. From its cysteine to its phenylalanine, the CDR3 spans 13 amino acids. Only the CDR3 portion is preserved as DNA: 39 bases, with reading frame beginning at the first base.

The rearrangement combines TRBV5-1 with TRBJ2-7; TRBD1 could be the D gene, as 5 bases match. This clonotype was sampled from a man between 45 and 60 years old in good health and CMV-seropositive. Input material: PBMCs. CDR3 region: CASSHTGTYEQYF. The DNA sequence reads TGCGCCAGCAGCCATACAGGTACCTACGAGCAGTACTTC.